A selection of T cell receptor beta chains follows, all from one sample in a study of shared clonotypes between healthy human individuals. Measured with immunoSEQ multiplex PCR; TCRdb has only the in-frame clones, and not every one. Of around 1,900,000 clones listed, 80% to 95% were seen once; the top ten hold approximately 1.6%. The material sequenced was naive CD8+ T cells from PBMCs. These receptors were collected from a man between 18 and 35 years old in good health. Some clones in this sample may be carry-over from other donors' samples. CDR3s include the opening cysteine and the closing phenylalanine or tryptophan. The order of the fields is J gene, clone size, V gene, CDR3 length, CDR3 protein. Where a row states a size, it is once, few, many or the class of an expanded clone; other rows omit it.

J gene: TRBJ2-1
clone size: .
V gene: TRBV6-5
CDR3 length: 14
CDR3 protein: CASSPYQIAGEQFF

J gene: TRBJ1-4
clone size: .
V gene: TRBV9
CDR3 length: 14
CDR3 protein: CASSAQGAGEKLFF

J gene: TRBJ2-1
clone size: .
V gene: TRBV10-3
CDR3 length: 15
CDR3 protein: CAIPLWREGENEQFF

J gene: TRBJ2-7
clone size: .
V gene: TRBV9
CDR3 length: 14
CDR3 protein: CASSVGTGGVEQYF

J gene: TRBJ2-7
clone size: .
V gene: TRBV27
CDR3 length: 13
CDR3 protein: CASSLVRGDEQYF

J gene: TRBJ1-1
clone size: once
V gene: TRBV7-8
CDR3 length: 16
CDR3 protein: CASSPRTVPSNTEAFF

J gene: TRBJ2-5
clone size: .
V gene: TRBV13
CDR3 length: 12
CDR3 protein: CASSSGSETQYF

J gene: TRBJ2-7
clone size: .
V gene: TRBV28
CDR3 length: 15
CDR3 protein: CASSTRLASTYEQYF

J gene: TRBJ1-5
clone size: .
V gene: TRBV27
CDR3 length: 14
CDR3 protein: CASSITGGMKPQHF

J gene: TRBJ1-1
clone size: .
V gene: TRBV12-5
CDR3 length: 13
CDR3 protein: CASGFGGNTEAFF

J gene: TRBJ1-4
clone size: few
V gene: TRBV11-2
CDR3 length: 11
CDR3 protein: CASSFGEKLFF

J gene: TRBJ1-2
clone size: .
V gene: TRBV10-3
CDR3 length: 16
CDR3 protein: CAITQRRGSELGGYTF

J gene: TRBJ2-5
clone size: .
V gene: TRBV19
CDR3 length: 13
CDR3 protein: CASTTGNQETQYF

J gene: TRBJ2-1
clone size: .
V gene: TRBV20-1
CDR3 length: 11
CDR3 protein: CSASDRNEQFF

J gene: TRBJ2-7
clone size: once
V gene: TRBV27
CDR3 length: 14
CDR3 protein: CASSSTTHGNEQYF

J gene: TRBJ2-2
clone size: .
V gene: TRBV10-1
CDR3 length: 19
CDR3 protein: CASSEGRLAGRLNTGELFF

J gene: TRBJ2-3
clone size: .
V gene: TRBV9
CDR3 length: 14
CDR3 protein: CASSPYGSTDTQYF

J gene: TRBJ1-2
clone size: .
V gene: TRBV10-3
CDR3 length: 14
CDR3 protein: CAISEQGTVYGYTF

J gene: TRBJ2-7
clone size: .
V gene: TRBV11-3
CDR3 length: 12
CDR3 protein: CASSSVSYEQYF

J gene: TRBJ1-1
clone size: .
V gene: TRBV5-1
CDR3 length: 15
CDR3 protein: CASSLEGNLGTEAFF

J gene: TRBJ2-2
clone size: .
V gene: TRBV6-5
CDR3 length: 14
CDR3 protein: CASSPDRVAGELFF

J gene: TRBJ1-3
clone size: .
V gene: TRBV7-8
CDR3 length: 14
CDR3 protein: CASSLRGTGNTIYF

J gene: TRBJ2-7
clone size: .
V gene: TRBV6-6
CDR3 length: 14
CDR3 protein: CASSKPGLVYEQYF

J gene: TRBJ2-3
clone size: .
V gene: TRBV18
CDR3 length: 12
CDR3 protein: CASSPEGDTQYF

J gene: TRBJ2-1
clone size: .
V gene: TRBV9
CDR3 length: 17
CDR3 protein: CASSVVPRLAQYNEQFF

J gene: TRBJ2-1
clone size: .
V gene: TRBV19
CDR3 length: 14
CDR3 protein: CASSGRTTPNEQFF

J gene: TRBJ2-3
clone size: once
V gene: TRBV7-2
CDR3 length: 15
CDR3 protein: CASSPGTASTDTQYF

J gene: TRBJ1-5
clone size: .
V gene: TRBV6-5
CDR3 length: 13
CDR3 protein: CASSYSGDQPQHF

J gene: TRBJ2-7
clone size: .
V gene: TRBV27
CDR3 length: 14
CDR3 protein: CASSSWTESYEQYF

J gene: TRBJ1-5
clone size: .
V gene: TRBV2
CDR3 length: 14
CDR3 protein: CASKGADSYQPQHF

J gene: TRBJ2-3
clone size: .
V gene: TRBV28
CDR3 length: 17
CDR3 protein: CASSMQPSGDSTDTQYF

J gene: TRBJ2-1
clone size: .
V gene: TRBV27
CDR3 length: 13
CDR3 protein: CASSLSGHGEQFF

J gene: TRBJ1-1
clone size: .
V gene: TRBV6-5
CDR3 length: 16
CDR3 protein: CASSYSSLGEMAEAFF